A single T cell receptor beta chain is shown here with its context. This sample stems from a study of blood T cell repertoires in COVID-19. In the study overall: Italy, Spain and the United States were the sources of the convalescent and acute COVID-19 samples. From T cells, B-cell-depleted T cells, or PBMCs came the material, which was cDNA or gDNA.

Germline V gene lookup returns CDR1 SNHLY and CDR2 FYNNEI. This CDR3 is built from 13 residues. Trimming took off 7 bases at V and 4 bases at J, with 8 bases between the two ends. Original methodology: Using reference gene primer amplification, nucleated cell counts were estimated. TCRdb's table, derived via immunoSEQ multiplex PCR, lists solely in-frame clones and lacks some. V, J and clone size are those of that table, while D and trimming were read from the DNA. The data show approximately 470,000 clones, approximately 85% seen once. This sequence originates from a human donor in a cohort sampled during active COVID-19. V usage is TRBV2 and J usage is TRBJ2-6, with D uncertain. Sequencing used peripheral blood. This CDR3 is CASTPEGANVLTF. CDR3 coding DNA: TGTGCCAGCACCCCGGAGGGGGCCAACGTCCTGACTTTC.